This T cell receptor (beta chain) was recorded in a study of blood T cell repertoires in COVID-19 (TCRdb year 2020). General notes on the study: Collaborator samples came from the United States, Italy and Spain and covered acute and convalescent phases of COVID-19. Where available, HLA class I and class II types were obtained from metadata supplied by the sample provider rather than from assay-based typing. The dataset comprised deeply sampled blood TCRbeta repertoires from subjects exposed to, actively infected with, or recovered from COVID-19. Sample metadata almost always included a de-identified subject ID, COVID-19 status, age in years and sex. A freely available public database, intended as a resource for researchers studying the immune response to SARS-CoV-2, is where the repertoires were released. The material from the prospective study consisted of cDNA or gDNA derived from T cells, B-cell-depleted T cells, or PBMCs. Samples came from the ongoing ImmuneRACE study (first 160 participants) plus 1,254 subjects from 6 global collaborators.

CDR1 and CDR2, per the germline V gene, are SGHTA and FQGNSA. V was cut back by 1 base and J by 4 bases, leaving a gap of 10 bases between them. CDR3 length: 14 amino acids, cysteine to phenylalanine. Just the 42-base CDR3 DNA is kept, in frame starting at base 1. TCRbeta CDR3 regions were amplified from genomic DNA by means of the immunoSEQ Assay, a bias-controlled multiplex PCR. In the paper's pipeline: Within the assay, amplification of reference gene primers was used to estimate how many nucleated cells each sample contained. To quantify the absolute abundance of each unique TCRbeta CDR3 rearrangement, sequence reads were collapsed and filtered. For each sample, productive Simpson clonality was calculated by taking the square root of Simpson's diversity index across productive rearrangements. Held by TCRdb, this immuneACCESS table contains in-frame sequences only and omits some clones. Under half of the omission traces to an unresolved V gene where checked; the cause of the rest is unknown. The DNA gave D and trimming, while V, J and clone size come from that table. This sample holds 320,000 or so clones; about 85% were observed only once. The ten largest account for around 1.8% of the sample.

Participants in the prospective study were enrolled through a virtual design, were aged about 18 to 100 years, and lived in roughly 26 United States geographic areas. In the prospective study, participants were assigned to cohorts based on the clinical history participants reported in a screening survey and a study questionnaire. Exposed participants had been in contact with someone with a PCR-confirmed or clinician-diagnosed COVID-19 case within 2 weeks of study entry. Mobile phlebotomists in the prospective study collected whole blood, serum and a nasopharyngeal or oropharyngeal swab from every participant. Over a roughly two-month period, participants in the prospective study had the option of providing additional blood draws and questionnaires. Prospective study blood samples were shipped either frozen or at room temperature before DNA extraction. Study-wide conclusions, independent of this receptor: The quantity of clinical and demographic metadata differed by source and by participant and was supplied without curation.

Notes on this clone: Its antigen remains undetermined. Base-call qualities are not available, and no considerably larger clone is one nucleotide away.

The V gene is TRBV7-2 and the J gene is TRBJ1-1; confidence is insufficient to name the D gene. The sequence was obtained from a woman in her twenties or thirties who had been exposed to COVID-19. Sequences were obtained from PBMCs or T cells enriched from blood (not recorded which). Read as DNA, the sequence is TGTGCCAGCAGCTTAGACCACAGCAGCACTGAAGCTTTCTTT. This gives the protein CASSLDHSSTEAFF.